This T cell receptor (beta chain) is drawn from a study of T cell repertoires in cytomegalovirus infection. The wider study: CMV infection plus the matching HLA type was flagged by public TCR beta signatures. Study-level points and caveats: Cumulated frequencies of public TCR beta families served to identify carriers of CMV plus the relevant HLA.

TCRdb re-called the reads through MiXCR, storing one row per CDR3 protein. Of approximately 910,000 distinct CDR3 sequences listed, roughly 30% were seen once; the top ten hold around 15%. For this clonotype: Its specificity is unknown.

The clonotype originates from a human donor in good health (CMV status not recorded). Some clones in this sample may be carry-over from other donors' samples. The starting material was cultured CD8+ T cells from PBMCs, obtained from culture after CMV antigen stimulation.

CDR3 residues: CATSRGDSQNYGYTF. CDR3 nucleotide sequence: TGTGCCACCAGCAGGGGGGACAGCCAGAACTATGGCTACACCTTC. This chain connects TRBV15 to TRBJ1-2; 7 bases agree with TRBD1. The V segment lost 3 bases and the J segment 2 bases; nucleotides outside the gene matches: 6. Germline V lookup: CDR1 LNHNV, CDR2 YYDKDF (reference sequence). The CDR3 loop spans 15 amino acids.